The clone carrying this T cell receptor beta chain was seen just once. The data originate from a study of blood T cell repertoires in COVID-19. Looking at the study overall: Acute and convalescent COVID-19 specimens originated in the United States, Italy and Spain. T cells, B-cell-depleted T cells, or PBMCs supplied cDNA or gDNA.

How the authors handled the data: Cell counts per sample came from amplifying reference gene primers. Here immunoSEQ multiplex PCR was the method, and the copy in TCRdb shows in-frame clones only, minus some. V, J and clone size reflect that table, while D and trimming were determined from the DNA. In the table there are 180,000 or so clones, 84% of which are singletons. Germline CDR1 is MNHEY and CDR2 is SMNVEV (reference sequence). With V trimmed by 7 bases and J by 0 bases, 5 bases remained unmatched. This CDR3 has 15 residues. The sequence derives from a man between 40 and 49 years old who had recovered from COVID-19. The sample taken for sequencing was peripheral blood. The chain recombines TRBV27 with TRBJ2-5, with 10 bases aligning to TRBD2. The CDR3 region has the DNA TGTGCCAGCACCGTAGCGGGAGGAAACCAAGAGACCCAGTACTTC. Its protein is CASTVAGGNQETQYF.